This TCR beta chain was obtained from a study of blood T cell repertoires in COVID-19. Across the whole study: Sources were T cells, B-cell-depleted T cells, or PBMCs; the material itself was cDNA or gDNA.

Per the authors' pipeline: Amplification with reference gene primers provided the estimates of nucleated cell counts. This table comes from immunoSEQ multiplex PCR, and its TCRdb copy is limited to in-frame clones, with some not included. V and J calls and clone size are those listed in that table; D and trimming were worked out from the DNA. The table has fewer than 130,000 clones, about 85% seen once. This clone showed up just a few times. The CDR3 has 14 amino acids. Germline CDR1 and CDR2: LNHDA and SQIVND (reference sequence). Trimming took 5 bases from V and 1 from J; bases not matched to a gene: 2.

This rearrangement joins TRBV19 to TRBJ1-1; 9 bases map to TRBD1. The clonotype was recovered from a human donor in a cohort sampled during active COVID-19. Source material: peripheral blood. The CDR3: CASSHRGQNTEAFF. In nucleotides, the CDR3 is TGTGCCAGTAGTCACAGGGGGCAGAACACTGAAGCTTTCTTT.